The entry below gives a single TCR beta chain sequence along with its context. Its target is not known. In the same sample, other DNA sequences code for this CDR3. This record belongs to a study of shared clonotypes between healthy human individuals. Study-wide context: CD4 naive and memory got three plates each, CD8 naive two, CD8 memory one.

Measured with immunoSEQ multiplex PCR; TCRdb has only the in-frame clones, and not every one. The repertoire has about 2.2 million clones, about 92% of them found once; the top ten carry around 1.7%. Losses at the gene ends were 5 bases for V and 0 bases for J; bases not matched to a gene: 3. The CDR3 runs 14 residues. Germline-derived CDR1 and CDR2 are MNHNY and SVGAGI (reference sequence). Regarding the study as a whole: Sampling involved blood alone; tissue repertoires likely differ.

It was CD45RO-negative cells, positively selected for CCR7, that made up naive CD8 cells, with terminally differentiated effector memory CD45RA+ cells excluded. The chain is built from TRBV6-6 and TRBJ2-7; TRBD2 matches at 8 bases. The TCR was taken from a man younger than 35 in good health. Some clones in this sample may be carry-over from other donors' samples. The sample comprised naive CD8+ T cells from PBMCs. CDR3: CASSHSGSSYEQYF. The DNA of the CDR3 is TGTGCCAGCAGTCACAGCGGGAGCTCCTACGAGCAGTACTTC.